This T cell receptor beta chain originates from a study of blood T cell repertoires in COVID-19. Study overall: Sites across the United States, Italy and Spain contributed samples from acute and convalescent COVID-19. PBMCs, B-cell-depleted T cells, or T cells were the source of the cDNA or gDNA that made up the material.

Authors' data handling: Amplification from reference gene primers served as the basis for estimated nucleated cell counts. Measured with immunoSEQ multiplex PCR; TCRdb has only the in-frame clones, and not every one. That table supplies the V and J calls and clone size; D and trimming were determined from the DNA. The sample includes some 460,000 clones, about 89% of them seen just once. There are 13 residues in the CDR3. Trimming stripped 2 bases from V and 4 bases from J, with 7 bases between. The chain carries TRBV12-3 or TRBV12-4 and TRBJ2-3, with unresolved D. This sequence originates from a woman aged 25 to 39 with acute or convalescent COVID-19. Sequencing used peripheral blood. CDR3 in amino acids: CASSLSGADTQYF. In DNA form, the CDR3 reads TGTGCCAGCAGTTTATCAGGTGCAGATACGCAGTATTTT.